This entry features one T cell receptor beta chain sequence. Its antigen is undetermined. The data are from a study of blood T cells in healthy people across ages. Study-wide context: Using template switching, researchers captured about one barcoded beta molecule for each two T cells. Study findings and constraints: TCR beta diversity tracked closely with naive T cell percentage.

V shed 2 bases and J 6 bases; nucleotides not matched to a gene: 13. Germline V gene sequence: CDR1 MNHEY, CDR2 SVGEGT. The CDR3 has 17 amino acids. Around 9.4 milliliters was the volume of peripheral blood drawn from each donor. Primed by a sample-barcoded 5' primer and a J-beta primer mix, a second PCR proceeded for roughly 6 to 12 cycles. A tag from a template-switch adaptor with 12 random nucleotides marked each cDNA molecule. TCRdb analysed the 5' RACE reads with MiXCR anew, one entry per CDR3 protein. The sample yields about 680,000 distinct CDR3 sequences, roughly 49% seen once. This clonotype originated in a woman in her sixties in good health. V usage is TRBV6-2 or TRBV6-3 and J usage is TRBJ2-1, with 7 bases identical to TRBD2. The material sequenced was blood. Here the CDR3 DNA reads TGTGCCAGCAGTTACGGGGCGGCGGGCGGGAGTTTCAATGAGCAGTTCTTC. This encodes CASSYGAAGGSFNEQFF.